Listed here are 27 T cell receptor beta chains from one sample, sequenced in a study of shared clonotypes between healthy human individuals. Profiling relied on immunoSEQ multiplex PCR, and the TCRdb table lists in-frame clones only, not all of them. The repertoire holds about 1 million clones, with around 76% as singletons. The sample was memory CD4+ T cells sorted from blood. The subset was: CD45RA-negative fraction. These receptors originate from a man between 18 and 35 years old in good health.

V gene TRBV5-1 combines with J gene TRBJ2-3, with D tentatively TRBD2 (6 bases). Between the trimmed V and J ends, which lost 2 bases and 5 bases, there was a span of 9 bases. The CDR3 runs to 13 residues. Germline V CDR1 and CDR2: SGHRS, YFSETQ. CDR3 in amino acids: CASSFRAGDTQYF. The CDR3 coding sequence is TGCGCCAGCAGCTTCAGAGCGGGAGATACGCAGTATTTT.

The J gene is TRBJ2-3, the V gene TRBV2; D gene uncertain. Between the trimmed V and J ends, which lost 6 bases and 2 bases, there was a span of 12 bases. There are 14 residues in the CDR3. Germline loops: CDR1 SNHLY, CDR2 FYNNEI. This CDR3 is CASRREINTDTQYF. The DNA of the CDR3 is TGTGCCAGCAGGCGAGAGATAAACACAGATACGCAGTATTTT.

J is TRBJ2-7 and V is TRBV28; no clear D gene. Germline V lookup: CDR1 MDHEN, CDR2 SYDVKM. The CDR3 extends over 16 amino acids. V lost 6 bases, J lost 3 bases, and 21 bases lay in between. The CDR3 reads CASSYQYGPNYYEQYF. The CDR3 nucleotides are TGTGCCAGCAGCTACCAATATGGACCGAACTACTACGAGCAGTACTTC.

The V gene is TRBV28, the J gene TRBJ2-5; D may be TRBD2 (6 bases). The germline V gene has CDR1 MDHEN and CDR2 SYDVKM. Trimming shortened V by 4 bases and J by 7 bases, and 19 bases separated the two germline ends. This CDR3 is 15 amino acids long. The CDR3 loop is CASSWADSRGLTQYF. The CDR3 DNA reads as TGTGCCAGCAGTTGGGCGGACTCGCGGGGATTGACCCAGTACTTC.

A remark on this clone: Germline and junction disagree at one end, which may indicate a read error. The chain has TRBV10-3 and TRBJ2-2; 9 positions agree with TRBD2. The CDR3 covers 16 residues. Germline CDR1 reads ENHRY; CDR2 reads SYGVKD. The CDR3 DNA reads TGTGCCATAAGTGTTGGTAGCGGGGGGAACACCGGGGAGCTGTTTTTT. This encodes CAISVGSGGNTGELFF.

The chain carries TRBV2 and TRBJ1-2, with 8 bases fitting TRBD1. This CDR3 contains 13 residues. The germline CDR1 and CDR2 sequences are SNHLY and FYNNEI. V was clipped by 2 bases and J by 6 bases; unmatched bases: 2. The CDR3 spells CASSESGGNGYTF. CDR3 nucleotide sequence: TGTGCCAGCAGTGAATCAGGGGGCAATGGCTACACCTTC.

This chain uses TRBV14 with TRBJ1-1; weak D call: TRBD1 (5 bases). V lost 1 base and J 1 base, leaving 7 bases between the germline ends. The CDR3 consists of 14 residues. Germline CDR1 is SGHDN and CDR2 is FVKESK. The CDR3 is CASSQVGANTEAFF. In DNA, the CDR3 is TGTGCCAGCAGCCAAGTAGGGGCGAACACTGAAGCTTTCTTT.

To note about this clone: A single base separates this from a much larger clone, so it may be a read error. The chain uses TRBV29-1 and TRBJ2-7; 9 nucleotides match TRBD2. Germline V CDR1 and CDR2: SQVTM, ANQGSEA. The CDR3 sequence is 13 residues long. Unmatched junction bases numbered 6, after V lost 5 bases and J lost 4 bases. The CDR3 is CSVRASGVYEQYF. The DNA for the CDR3 is TGCAGCGTTCGGGCTAGCGGGGTTTACGAGCAGTACTTC.

V and J are TRBV10-3 and TRBJ1-3; the D gene is possibly TRBD1 (6 bases). Germline assignment: CDR1 ENHRY and CDR2 SYGVKD. There are 14 residues in the CDR3. Trimming shortened V by 0 bases and J by 4 bases, and 7 bases separated the two germline ends. The CDR3 here is CAISESQGGNTIYF. The CDR3 region has the DNA TGTGCCATCAGTGAGTCACAGGGAGGAAACACCATATATTTT.

The chain employs TRBV6-6 and TRBJ2-2; 10 nucleotides line up with TRBD2. The CDR3 spans 16 residues. Unmatched junction bases numbered 7, after V lost 2 bases and J lost 7 bases. Germline CDR1 and CDR2: MNHNY and SVGAGI (reference sequence). CDR3 sequence: CASSYRAGGPFGELFF. The DNA for the CDR3 is TGTGCCAGCAGTTACCGAGCGGGAGGGCCCTTCGGGGAGCTGTTTTTT.

The chain recombines TRBV30 with TRBJ1-1, with 9 bases aligning to TRBD1. Trimming removed 2 bases from V and 4 bases from J; junction bases left unmatched: 8. CDR1 GTSNPN and CDR2 SVGIG come from the germline V gene (reference sequence). The CDR3 is 15 amino acids. CDR3 nucleotide sequence: TGTGCCTGGAGTTCTTTAGGACAGGGGTTCACTGAAGCTTTCTTT. As protein: CAWSSLGQGFTEAFF. Full variable domain (missing parts from reference TRBV30 and TRBJ1-1): SQTIHQWPATLVQPVGSPLSLECTVEGTSNPNLYWYRQAAGRGLQLLFYSVGIGQISSEVPQNLSASRPQDRQFILSSKKLLLSDSGFYLCAWSSLGQGFTEAFFGQGTRLTVV.

This clone was seen many times. This sequence joins TRBV6-1 and TRBJ1-1; D is unresolved. The germline CDR1 and CDR2 sequences are MNHNS and SASEGT. V gave up 10 bases and J gave up 4 bases, with 16 bases separating them. This CDR3 contains 13 residues. CDR3 protein: CAIRSWVGTEAFF. DNA for the CDR3: TGTGCCATCCGTTCGTGGGTTGGCACTGAAGCTTTCTTT.

The chain couples TRBV6-1 to TRBJ2-3, with TRBD2 matching 15 bases. The ends lost 4 bases at V and 8 bases at J; junction bases unmatched: 16. CDR1 and CDR2 (germline): MNHNS, SASEGT. The CDR3 sequence is 19 residues long. CDR3 nucleotides: TGTGCCAGCAGTGTTGGGACTAGCGGGAGGAGAAGAGGTTCGGGTACGCAGTATTTT. Translating gives CASSVGTSGRRRGSGTQYF.

V is TRBV30 and J is TRBJ1-5; tentative D call: TRBD1 (5 bases). Trimming cost V 3 bases and J 4 bases, with 10 bases left between them. Germline CDR1 and CDR2: GTSNPN and SVGIG (reference sequence). The CDR3 contains 13 residues. This chain's CDR3 is CAWSKRGNQPQHF. The DNA of the CDR3 is TGTGCCTGGAGCAAAAGGGGTAATCAGCCCCAGCATTTT.

V usage is TRBV7-2 and J usage is TRBJ2-5, with D unclear. This CDR3 region has 12 residues. Looked up from germline, CDR1 is SGHTA and CDR2 is FQGNSA. V gave up 5 bases and J gave up 3 bases, with 7 bases separating them. The CDR3 DNA reads as TGTGCCAGCAGCCCACTCGAAGAGACCCAGTACTTC. This codes for CASSPLEETQYF.

This clone has only one observation. V gene TRBV18 combines with J gene TRBJ1-2; TRBD1 matches at 7 bases. The CDR3 extends over 16 amino acids. Germline V gives CDR1 KGHSH, CDR2 LQKENI. Unmatched junction bases numbered 17, after V lost 5 bases and J lost 8 bases. In DNA form, the CDR3 reads TGTGCCAGCTCAGACAAAACAGGGGCCGGGACAACGGGCTACACCTTC. Translating gives CASSDKTGAGTTGYTF.

The V gene is TRBV5-5, the J gene TRBJ1-2; unclear D gene. V lost 4 bases and J 3 bases, leaving 10 bases between the germline ends. This CDR3 comprises 13 residues. Germline V gene sequence: CDR1 SGHKS, CDR2 YYEKEE (reference sequence). CDR3: CASSEDLDYGYTF. Written as DNA, the CDR3 is TGTGCCAGCAGCGAGGATTTGGACTATGGCTACACCTTC.

This clone was observed a handful of times. The chain employs TRBV10-3 and TRBJ1-1, with D possibly being TRBD1 (5 bases). CDR3 size: 12 residues. Germline V gene data show CDR1 as ENHRY and CDR2 as SYGVKD. The V end lost 8 bases, the J end lost 3 bases, and 10 bases lay between the germline ends. DNA for the CDR3: TGTGCCATCGGGGCTTGGGACACTGAAGCTTTCTTT. Translating gives CAIGAWDTEAFF.

Details on this clone: It differs at one base from a far larger clone, so likely a read error. J is TRBJ2-2 and V is TRBV5-6; TRBD1 matches at 7 bases. J lost 1 base, V lost 4 bases, and 1 base had no gene match. This CDR3 region has 14 residues. The germline V gene encodes CDR1 SGHDT and CDR2 YYEEEE. The CDR3 is CASSRQGNTGELFF. DNA for the CDR3: TGTGCCAGCAGCCGACAGGGGAACACCGGGGAGCTGTTTTTT. The full variable domain, with the rest looked up from reference TRBV5-6 and TRBJ2-2, is DAGVTQSPTHLIKTRGQQVTLRCSPKSGHDTVSWYQQALGQGPQFIFQYYEEEERQRGNFPDRFSGHQFPNYSSELNVNALLLGDSALYLCASSRQGNTGELFFGEGSRLTVL.

In its sample, this clone was seen a few times. The chain links TRBV5-5 to TRBJ1-6, with TRBD1 matching over 7 bases. This CDR3 region has 14 residues. Germline values: CDR1 SGHKS, CDR2 YYEKEE (reference sequence). V lost 4 bases to trimming and J lost 9 bases; unmatched junction nucleotides: 7. The CDR3, as DNA: TGTGCCAGCAGCACGACAGGGATTGGTTCACCCCTCCACTTT. Amino acids: CASSTTGIGSPLHF.

This chain connects TRBV18 to TRBJ2-3, with a weak D call TRBD2 (5 bases). The CDR3 covers 12 residues. Trimming shortened V by 6 bases and J by 4 bases, and 8 bases separated the two germline ends. Germline V CDR1 and CDR2: KGHSH, LQKENI. The CDR3 sequence: CASSRAADTQYF. DNA for the CDR3: TGTGCCAGCTCGAGGGCGGCAGATACGCAGTATTTT.

Points on this clone: Given a much more abundant clone one base away, this may be a read error. V usage is TRBV6-1 and J usage is TRBJ1-6; the match to TRBD1 covers 9 bases. CDR3 length equals 15 residues. Unmatched junction bases numbered 3, after V lost 5 bases and J lost 4 bases. Germline V CDR1 and CDR2: MNHNS, SASEGT. CDR3 region: CASSTGTGYNSPLHF. The CDR3 bases are TGTGCCAGCAGTACCGGGACAGGGTATAATTCACCCCTCCACTTT.

This clone has just one count. This sequence joins TRBV5-1 and TRBJ2-7; perhaps TRBD2 as D (5 bases). From germline, CDR1 is SGHRS and CDR2 YFSETQ. The germline V and J ends were trimmed by 1 base and 7 bases, with 12 bases remaining between them. This CDR3 comprises 13 residues. The chain's CDR3 is CASSLNLSGEQYF. As DNA, the CDR3 is TGCGCCAGCAGCTTGAATTTATCGGGGGAGCAGTACTTC.

This chain uses TRBV11-2 with TRBJ2-7; TRBD1 aligns across 8 bases. The CDR3 is 16 amino acids. The V gene end was trimmed by 2 bases and the J gene end by 1 base; junction bases not matched to a gene: 7. In germline, CDR1 is SGHAT, CDR2 FQNNGV. In DNA form, the CDR3 reads TGTGCCAGCAGCTTAACCCAGGGGGCCGGATCCTACGAGCAGTACTTC. Encoded protein: CASSLTQGAGSYEQYF. Full variable domain (rest looked up from reference TRBV11-2 and TRBJ2-7): EAGVAQSPRYKIIEKRQSVAFWCNPISGHATLYWYQQILGQGPKLLIQFQNNGVVDDSQLPKDRFSAERLKGVDSTLKIQPAKLEDSAVYLCASSLTQGAGSYEQYFGPGTRLTVT.

Details on this clone: The same CDR3 is also encoded by other DNA sequences in this sample. The chain recombines TRBV5-1 with TRBJ2-7, with TRBD1 identical over 8 bases. CDR3 length: 14 amino acids. Trimming cost V 3 bases and J 0 bases; bases outside gene matches: 2. Germline V gene sequence: CDR1 SGHRS, CDR2 YFSETQ. CDR3 nucleotide sequence: TGCGCCAGCAGCTCTACAGGGGGCTCCTACGAGCAGTACTTC. Amino acids: CASSSTGGSYEQYF. The full variable domain, rest sourced from reference TRBV5-1 and TRBJ2-7, is KAGVTQTPRYLIKTRGQQVTLSCSPISGHRSVSWYQQTPGQGLQFLFEYFSETQRNKGNFPGRFSGRQFSNSRSEMNVSTLELGDSALYLCASSSTGGSYEQYFGPGTRLTVT.

The chain uses TRBV2 and TRBJ1-2; D may be TRBD1 (6 bases). Trimming shortened V by 6 bases and J by 5 bases, and 16 bases separated the two germline ends. The CDR3 contains 14 residues. The V gene's germline CDR1 is SNHLY and CDR2 FYNNEI. This chain's CDR3 is CASRNRVAVYGYTF. The CDR3 region has the DNA TGTGCCAGCAGAAACAGGGTAGCGGTTTATGGCTACACCTTC.

V gene TRBV6-1 combines with J gene TRBJ1-6; TRBD1 might be the D (5 bases). CDR3 length: 17 amino acids. The germline V gene has CDR1 MNHNS and CDR2 SASEGT. Trimming removed 2 bases at V and 7 bases at J, with 18 bases between. The CDR3 nucleotides read TGTGCCAGCAGTGAAAGGGGACCTGGGGTCCTGAATTCACCCCTCCACTTT. Translation: CASSERGPGVLNSPLHF.